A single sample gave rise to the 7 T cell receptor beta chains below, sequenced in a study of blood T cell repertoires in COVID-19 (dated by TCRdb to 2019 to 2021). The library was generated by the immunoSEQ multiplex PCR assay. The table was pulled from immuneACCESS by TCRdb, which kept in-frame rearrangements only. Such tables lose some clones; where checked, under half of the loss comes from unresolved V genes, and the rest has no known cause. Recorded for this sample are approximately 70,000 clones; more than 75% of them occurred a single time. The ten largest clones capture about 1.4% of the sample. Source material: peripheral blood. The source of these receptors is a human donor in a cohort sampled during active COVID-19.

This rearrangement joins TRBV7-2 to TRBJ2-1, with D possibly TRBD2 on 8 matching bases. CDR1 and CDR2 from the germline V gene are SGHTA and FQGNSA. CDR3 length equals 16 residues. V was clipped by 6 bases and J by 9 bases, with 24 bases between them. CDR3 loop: CASRRREGLGQVEQFF. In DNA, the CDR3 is TGTGCCAGCAGGCGACGGGAGGGCCTTGGACAGGTTGAGCAGTTCTTC. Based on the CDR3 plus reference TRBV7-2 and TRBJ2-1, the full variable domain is GAGVSQSPSNKVTEKGKDVELRCDPISGHTALYWYRQSLGQGLEFLIYFQGNSAPDKSGLPSDRFSAERTGGSVSTLTIQRTQQEDSAVYLCASRRREGLGQVEQFFGPGTRLTVL.

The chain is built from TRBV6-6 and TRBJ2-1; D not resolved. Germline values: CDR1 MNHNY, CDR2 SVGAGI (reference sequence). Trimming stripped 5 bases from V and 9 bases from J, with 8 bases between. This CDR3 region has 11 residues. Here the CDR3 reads CASSPSGEQFF. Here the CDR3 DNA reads TGTGCCAGCAGTCCGTCGGGTGAGCAGTTCTTC.

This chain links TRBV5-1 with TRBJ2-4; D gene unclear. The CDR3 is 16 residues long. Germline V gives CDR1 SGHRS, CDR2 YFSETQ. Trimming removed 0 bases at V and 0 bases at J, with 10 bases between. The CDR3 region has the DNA TGCGCCAGCAGCTTGGAAGGCGGTCTAGCCAAAAACATTCAGTACTTC. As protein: CASSLEGGLAKNIQYF.

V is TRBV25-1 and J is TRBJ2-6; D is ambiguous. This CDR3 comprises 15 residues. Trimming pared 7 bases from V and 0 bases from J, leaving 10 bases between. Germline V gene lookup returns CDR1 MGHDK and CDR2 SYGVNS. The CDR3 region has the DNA TGTGCCAGCACCATGGGCGTCTCTGGGGCCAACGTCCTGACTTTC. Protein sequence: CASTMGVSGANVLTF.

DNA of the CDR3: TGCGCCAGCAGCTTGGAAGGTCTAGCGGGAGGCACAGATACGCAGTATTTT. This gives the protein CASSLEGLAGGTDTQYF. This chain links TRBV5-1 with TRBJ2-3, with 10 bases fitting TRBD2. CDR3 size: 17 residues. Looked up from germline, CDR1 is SGHRS and CDR2 is YFSETQ. V trimming: 0 bases; J trimming: 1 base; junction bases outside the gene matches: 5.

Here the CDR3 reads CASSDHTGKTDTQYF. CDR3 nucleotide sequence: TGTGCCAGCAGCGACCATACGGGGAAGACAGATACGCAGTATTTT. This rearrangement joins TRBV7-8 to TRBJ2-3; maybe TRBD2 (5 bases). V was pared by 5 bases and J by 3 bases, with 15 bases between. From germline, CDR1 is SGHVS and CDR2 FQNEAQ. The CDR3 is made up of 15 amino acids.

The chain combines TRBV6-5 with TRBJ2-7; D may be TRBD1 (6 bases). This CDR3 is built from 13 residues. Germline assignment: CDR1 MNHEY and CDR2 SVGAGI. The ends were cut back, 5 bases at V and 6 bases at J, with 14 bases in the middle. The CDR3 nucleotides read TGTGCCAGCAGTCTCCTCCGGACAGCCGAGCAGTACTTC. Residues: CASSLLRTAEQYF.